This T cell receptor (beta chain) was identified in a study of T-cell reconstitution after alpha-beta-depleted transplantation in children. As it was prepared, the TCRbeta library received unique molecular identifiers. TCRdb itself ran the PCR reads through MiXCR, one entry per CDR3 protein. Here the sample spans a few hundred thousand distinct CDR3 sequences, 25% to 30% being singletons. Study-wide points: One year after transplant, T-cell counts and diversity came mostly from newly produced T cells. At around two months after transplant, the alpha-beta T cells were reportedly derived from several hundred expanded clones that came from non-depleted graft cells.

CDR1 is ENHRY, CDR2 SYGVKD, per germline. The V end lost 8 bases, the J end lost 2 bases, and 8 bases lay between the germline ends. The CDR3 runs to 12 residues. This clonotype appeared a few times. Antigen: not known. The source is a boy under two years old with Wiskott-Aldrich syndrome, due to receive a stem cell transplant. Sequencing was performed on PBMCs, taken before TCRalphabeta/CD19-depleted stem cell transplant. The chain links TRBV10-3 to TRBJ2-3; D not certain. CDR3 loop: CAIADTTDTQYF. In nucleotides, the CDR3 is TGTGCCATCGCCGACACCACAGATACGCAGTATTTT.